The 21 T cell receptor beta chains below all came from one sample that was sequenced in a study of control samples from healthy donors and cancer patients. The repertoire was sequenced with immunoSEQ multiplex PCR; TCRdb's copy has only in-frame clones and lacks some. The sample has 130,000 or so clones; 91% are singletons. The sample consisted of blood. The receptor set was obtained from a man aged 18 to 35 in good health.

This clone was picked up one time. The J gene is TRBJ2-1, the V gene TRBV18; D uncertain. This CDR3 region has 11 residues. V lost 5 bases and J lost 4, with 3 bases in between. Germline V gene data show CDR1 as KGHSH and CDR2 as LQKENI. The CDR3 bases are TGTGCCAGCTCAGATTACAATGAGCAGTTCTTC. Its translation is CASSDYNEQFF.

The chain links TRBV11-2 to TRBJ1-6; D may be TRBD1 (6 bases). Germline V lookup: CDR1 SGHAT, CDR2 FQNNGV. The CDR3 loop spans 15 amino acids. Trimming pared 2 bases from V and 9 bases from J, leaving 14 bases between. CDR3 in DNA: TGTGCCAGCAGCTTAACGTCAACAGGGATTTCACCCCTCCACTTT. It codes for CASSLTSTGISPLHF. Combining the CDR3 with reference TRBV11-2 and TRBJ1-6 gives the whole variable domain EAGVAQSPRYKIIEKRQSVAFWCNPISGHATLYWYQQILGQGPKLLIQFQNNGVVDDSQLPKDRFSAERLKGVDSTLKIQPAKLEDSAVYLCASSLTSTGISPLHFGNGTRLTVT.

The V gene is TRBV28, the J gene TRBJ2-3, with TRBD2 matching 8 bases. CDR1 is MDHEN, CDR2 SYDVKM, per germline. This CDR3 is built from 17 residues. V was pared by 5 bases and J by 4 bases, with 14 bases of the junction left unmatched. CDR3: CASSSPYGTRDSDTQYF. In DNA, the CDR3 is TGTGCCAGCAGTAGCCCGTACGGGACTAGAGACTCAGATACGCAGTATTTT.

This rearrangement joins TRBV18 to TRBJ1-2; D is unclear. This CDR3 is built from 15 residues. CDR1 is KGHSH and CDR2 is LQKENI in the germline V gene. V shed 0 bases and J shed 6 bases, with 14 bases lying between them. This CDR3 is CASSPPLQGINGYTF. DNA of the CDR3: TGTGCCAGCTCACCACCCCTACAAGGGATCAATGGCTACACCTTC.

The chain links TRBV7-2 to TRBJ2-3; TRBD1 might be the D (5 bases). CDR1 SGHTA and CDR2 FQGNSA come from the germline V gene. V was shortened by 1 base and J by 1 base, with 9 bases between the two germline ends. The CDR3 runs to 15 residues. The CDR3 spells CASSLDVGRTDTQYF. The CDR3 DNA reads TGTGCCAGCAGCTTAGATGTGGGGCGCACAGATACGCAGTATTTT.

This sequence joins TRBV2 and TRBJ2-5; 8 nucleotides match TRBD2. CDR1 SNHLY and CDR2 FYNNEI come from the germline V gene. The length of the CDR3 is 15 residues. Trimming took 7 bases from V and 1 from J; bases not matched to a gene: 8. Here the CDR3 reads CASIGQAGAQETQYF. The DNA of the CDR3 is TGTGCCAGCATTGGGCAAGCGGGGGCCCAAGAGACCCAGTACTTC.

The chain links TRBV30 to TRBJ2-3; TRBD1 agrees at 11 bases. J lost 6 bases, V lost 2 bases, and 13 bases had no gene match. Germline loops: CDR1 GTSNPN, CDR2 SVGIG (reference sequence). CDR3 size: 17 residues. CDR3 nucleotides: TGTGCCTGGAGTTCTGCCGGGACAGGGGGGAGAGTTGATACGCAGTATTTT. Its translation is CAWSSAGTGGRVDTQYF.

This clone was seen only once. V usage is TRBV6-2 or TRBV6-3 and J usage is TRBJ2-5; the D gene is possibly TRBD2 (5 bases). Germline V CDR1 and CDR2: MNHEY, SVGEGT. This CDR3 comprises 12 residues. Trimming cost V 4 bases and J 5 bases, with 8 bases left between them. The CDR3 protein is CASSSSGETQYF. In nucleotides, the CDR3 is TGTGCCAGCAGTTCCTCGGGGGAGACCCAGTACTTC.

The V call is TRBV19, the J call TRBJ1-5; no clear D gene. This CDR3 is 15 amino acids long. Per the germline V gene, CDR1 is LNHDA and CDR2 is SQIVND (reference sequence). The V and J ends lost 7 bases and 4 bases respectively, with 17 bases between them. The CDR3 bases are TGTGCCAGTACCCAAGGTGGTAGGACGAATCAGCCCCAGCATTTT. This sequence encodes CASTQGGRTNQPQHF.

The V gene is TRBV18, the J gene TRBJ2-1; D is uncertain. V was pared by 1 base and J by 0 bases, with 4 bases between. Germline CDR1 reads KGHSH; CDR2 reads LQKENI. The CDR3 is made up of 14 amino acids. In DNA, the CDR3 is TGTGCCAGCTCACCACAGAACTCCTACAATGAGCAGTTCTTC. Its protein product is CASSPQNSYNEQFF.

The rearrangement uses TRBV5-6 and TRBJ1-2; 8 bases fit TRBD1. The CDR3 sequence is 13 residues long. V shed 4 bases, J shed 5 bases, and the junction held 4 bases outside the gene matches. From germline, CDR1 is SGHDT and CDR2 YYEEEE. Written as DNA, the CDR3 is TGTGCCAGCAGCGGACAGGGAGATTATGGCTACACCTTC. It encodes CASSGQGDYGYTF. Full variable domain (rest looked up from reference TRBV5-6 and TRBJ1-2): DAGVTQSPTHLIKTRGQQVTLRCSPKSGHDTVSWYQQALGQGPQFIFQYYEEEERQRGNFPDRFSGHQFPNYSSELNVNALLLGDSALYLCASSGQGDYGYTFGSGTRLTVV.

The chain has TRBV12-3 or TRBV12-4 and TRBJ2-5; 8 bases align to TRBD1. Trimming cost V 6 bases and J 4 bases; bases outside gene matches: 4. CDR3 length: 13 amino acids. The CDR3 is CASRQTGVETQYF. The CDR3 DNA reads as TGTGCCAGCAGGCAGACAGGGGTAGAGACCCAGTACTTC.

V and J are TRBV19 and TRBJ1-2; 11 bases fit TRBD1. The CDR3 has 15 amino acids. Losses at the gene ends were 10 bases for V and 4 bases for J; bases not matched to a gene: 11. Germline V gene sequence: CDR1 LNHDA, CDR2 SQIVND (reference sequence). DNA of the CDR3: TGTGCCACCCACCCCGGGACAGGGGGTTTCTATGGCTACACCTTC. The encoded protein is CATHPGTGGFYGYTF.

The V call is TRBV7-3, the J call TRBJ1-3, with D hard to call. This CDR3 spans 17 amino acids. The V and J ends lost 1 base and 0 bases respectively, with 13 bases between them. The germline gives CDR1 SGHTA, CDR2 FQGTGA. The CDR3 DNA sequence: TGTGCCAGCAGCTTAAACTCTGGTGGAACCTCTGGAAACACCATATATTTT. This encodes CASSLNSGGTSGNTIYF.

The rearrangement joins TRBV6-5 to TRBJ2-7, with D tentatively TRBD1 (5 bases). The CDR3 extends over 14 amino acids. Germline-derived CDR1 and CDR2 are MNHEY and SVGAGI. Trimming took off 6 bases at V and 0 bases at J, with 12 bases between the two ends. CDR3 nucleotide sequence: TGTGCCAGCAGCCTAGGGGCGAGCTCCTACGAGCAGTACTTC. The encoded protein is CASSLGASSYEQYF.

This chain joins TRBV15 and TRBJ2-5, with no clear D. The germline V gene has CDR1 LNHNV and CDR2 YYDKDF (reference sequence). This CDR3 spans 14 amino acids. Trimming took off 0 bases at V and 1 base at J, with 6 bases between the two ends. CDR3 loop: CATSRDVSQETQYF. The DNA for the CDR3 is TGTGCCACCAGCAGAGATGTGAGCCAAGAGACCCAGTACTTC. Together with reference TRBV15 and TRBJ2-5, the CDR3 gives the full variable domain: DAMVIQNPRYQVTQFGKPVTLSCSQTLNHNVMYWYQQKSSQAPKLLFHYYDKDFNNEADTPDNFQSRRPNTSFCFLDIRSPGLGDTAMYLCATSRDVSQETQYFGPGTRLLVL.

The chain has TRBV30 and TRBJ1-1, with 8 bases matching TRBD1. The CDR3 runs 14 residues. The J segment lost 7 bases and the V segment lost 4 bases, leaving 11 bases of the junction unmatched. Germline V lookup: CDR1 GTSNPN, CDR2 SVGIG (reference sequence). CDR3 loop: CAWTMAGGSGEAFF. The CDR3 coding sequence is TGTGCCTGGACCATGGCAGGGGGCTCGGGTGAAGCTTTCTTT.

The gene calls are TRBV7-8 and TRBJ2-5, with D maybe TRBD2 (6 bases). Germline values: CDR1 SGHVS, CDR2 FQNEAQ. Trimming shortened V by 7 bases and J by 5 bases, and 20 bases separated the two germline ends. The CDR3 extends over 15 amino acids. Written as DNA, the CDR3 is TGTGCCAGCACCTTTGCCAAGCTAGGAGGGGAGACCCAGTACTTC. This translates into CASTFAKLGGETQYF.

The count of this clone is one. The chain employs TRBV7-6 and TRBJ2-2; TRBD2 agrees at 7 bases. This CDR3 spans 16 amino acids. V shed 1 base and J 4 bases; nucleotides not matched to a gene: 6. Germline V gene data show CDR1 as SGHVS and CDR2 as FNYEAQ. The CDR3 region is CASSLGVGGTTGELFF. The CDR3 DNA follows: TGTGCCAGCAGCTTAGGAGTGGGGGGGACCACCGGGGAGCTGTTTTTT. The full variable domain, its missing parts supplied by reference TRBV7-6 and TRBJ2-2, is GAGVSQSPRYKVTKRGQDVALRCDPISGHVSLYWYRQALGQGPEFLTYFNYEAQQDKSGLPNDRFSAERPEGSISTLTIQRTEQRDSAMYRCASSLGVGGTTGELFFGEGSRLTVL.

CDR3 residues: CASSSSGQKYGYTF. The CDR3 nucleotides read TGTGCCAGCAGTTCCTCCGGGCAGAAATACGGCTACACCTTC. The chain uses TRBV6-6 and TRBJ1-2, with no clear D. Germline V CDR1 and CDR2: MNHNY, SVGAGI (reference sequence). CDR3 length: 14 residues. The V end was cut by 4 bases, the J end by 8 bases, with 17 bases between.

The chain carries TRBV7-2 and TRBJ1-1; TRBD1 matches at 9 bases. The germline V gene encodes CDR1 SGHTA and CDR2 FQGNSA. Trimming removed 5 bases from V and 2 bases from J; junction bases left unmatched: 3. This CDR3 is 14 amino acids long. CDR3 amino acids: CASSPQGANTEAFF. The CDR3 DNA reads as TGTGCCAGCAGCCCACAGGGGGCTAACACTGAAGCTTTCTTT.